Below, 24 T cell receptor beta chains from the same sample are listed, as sequenced in a study of T-cell reconstitution after alpha-beta-depleted transplantation in children. TCRbeta library construction was performed incorporating unique molecular identifiers. One entry per CDR3 protein results from TCRdb running MiXCR on the PCR reads. The top ten clones hold around 5.3% of a sample with approximately 800,000 distinct CDR3 sequences, approximately 15% of them seen once. Sequences were derived from PBMCs, mostly from graft donor cells, sampled 360 days after TCRalphabeta/CD19-depleted stem cell transplant. These receptor sequences come from a male patient under 18 who had a stem cell transplant for acute lymphoblastic leukemia, so the T cells may come from the graft donor.

This clonotype has more than one count but fewer than ten. The chain is built from TRBV7-9 and TRBJ2-7; no reliable D call. V lost 1 base, J lost 0 bases, and 13 bases lay in between. Germline V lookup: CDR1 SEHNR, CDR2 FQNEAQ (reference sequence). The CDR3 has 16 amino acids. The CDR3 sequence: CASSLVRVESSYEQYF. The CDR3 nucleotides read TGTGCCAGCAGCTTAGTTAGGGTCGAAAGCTCCTACGAGCAGTACTTC.

This clonotype was seen a handful of times. The chain links TRBV12-3 or TRBV12-4 to TRBJ2-5; D possibly matches TRBD1 or TRBD2 (5 bases each). Trimming left V 7 bases short and J 2 bases short, with 11 bases between. This CDR3 spans 13 amino acids. The CDR3 DNA follows: TGTGCCAGCAACCGGGACGGGCAAGAGACCCAGTACTTC. Residues: CASNRDGQETQYF.

The V and J genes are TRBV5-1 and TRBJ2-5; TRBD2 matches at 15 bases. Germline V CDR1 and CDR2: SGHRS, YFSETQ. This CDR3 has 19 residues. J gave up 5 bases and V 5 bases, and 16 bases lay outside the gene matches. DNA of the CDR3: TGCGCCAGCAGAGCCTCATTCCGGACTAGCGGGAGGGCCGCCGAGACCCAGTACTTC. Its protein product is CASRASFRTSGRAAETQYF.

This clonotype was seen at least ten times. The genes are TRBV12-3 or TRBV12-4 and TRBJ2-7; D is unclear. The V gene lost 6 bases and the J gene lost 6 bases, with 12 bases spanning the gap. The CDR3 length is 12 residues. The CDR3 region has the DNA TGTGCCAGCAGCCTGATAGGGATCGAGCAGTACTTC. This sequence encodes CASSLIGIEQYF.

This chain links TRBV4-1 with TRBJ1-5; no reliable D call. The CDR3 totals 14 residues. Germline V gene sequence: CDR1 MGHRA, CDR2 YSYEKL. Trimming stripped 7 bases from V and 1 base from J, with 11 bases between. Written as DNA, the CDR3 is TGCGCCAGCAACTCTCGGGTGAGCAATCAGCCCCAGCATTTT. Its translation is CASNSRVSNQPQHF.

This clonotype was seen repeatedly, ten times or more. V usage is TRBV4-1 and J usage is TRBJ2-3; a possible D gene is TRBD2 (6 bases). The CDR3 is 14 residues long. V was shortened by 6 bases and J by 1 base, with 11 bases between the two germline ends. Germline V CDR1 and CDR2: MGHRA, YSYEKL. The CDR3: CASRRLGGTDTQYF. DNA for the CDR3: TGCGCCAGCAGGCGACTAGGGGGCACAGATACGCAGTATTTT.

Only a few counts were recorded for this clonotype. DNA of the CDR3: TGTGCCAGCAGCTTCTTAGGGTTGGGCACCGGGGAGCTGTTTTTT. It is translated as CASSFLGLGTGELFF. The rearrangement links TRBV7-6 to TRBJ2-2; D is unclear. The CDR3 covers 15 residues. V lost 3 bases and J lost 4, with 12 bases in between. Germline CDR1 SGHVS, CDR2 FNYEAQ.

This chain uses TRBV11-1 with TRBJ2-5; D remains unclear. Between the trimmed V and J ends, which lost 5 bases and 2 bases, there was a span of 18 bases. The V gene's germline CDR1 is SGHAT and CDR2 FQDESV (reference sequence). There are 16 residues in the CDR3. The CDR3 nucleotides read TGTGCCAGCAGCCTACGATCGGCTAGTCCACAAGAGACCCAGTACTTC. It specifies CASSLRSASPQETQYF.

The V and J genes are TRBV11-2 and TRBJ2-3; 8 bases are shared with TRBD2. J was trimmed by 6 bases and V by 2 bases; bases with no gene match: 7. This CDR3 has 15 amino acids. Germline V gives CDR1 SGHAT, CDR2 FQNNGV. Here the CDR3 reads CASSLRTSPVDTQYF. The CDR3 DNA follows: TGTGCCAGCAGCTTAAGGACTAGCCCGGTGGATACGCAGTATTTT.

A single count supports this clonotype. The chain combines TRBV11-2 with TRBJ2-1, with D hard to call. The germline V gene encodes CDR1 SGHAT and CDR2 FQNNGV. The CDR3 runs 13 residues. V was shortened by 5 bases and J by 9 bases, with 14 bases between the two germline ends. CDR3 loop: CASSLGSGGEQFF. The CDR3 DNA reads as TGTGCCAGCAGCCTAGGATCCGGTGGTGAGCAGTTCTTC.

This rearrangement joins TRBV9 to TRBJ1-1; D not certain. CDR3 size: 11 residues. Per the germline V gene, CDR1 is SGDLS and CDR2 is YYNGEE. Trimming took 2 bases from V and 11 from J, leaving 10 bases between them. CDR3 loop: CASSVFNGAFF. The CDR3 nucleotides are TGTGCCAGCAGCGTTTTCAATGGGGCTTTCTTT.

This clonotype was seen ten or more times. The chain uses TRBV12-3 or TRBV12-4 and TRBJ1-5; 9 bases align to TRBD1. This CDR3 is 14 amino acids long. Germline trimming cut 3 bases from V and 6 bases from J; bases unmatched to any gene: 3. The CDR3 here is CASSLGQGGQPQHF. The CDR3 nucleotides read TGTGCCAGCAGTTTGGGACAGGGTGGTCAGCCCCAGCATTTT.

This clonotype was seen more than once but under ten times. CDR3 nucleotides: TGCGCCAGCAGCCAACATGATAACACTGAAGCTTTCTTT. Translation gives CASSQHDNTEAFF. The genes are TRBV4-1 and TRBJ1-1; D gene ambiguous. V was cut by 2 bases and J by 2 bases, with 6 bases left in between. The CDR3 totals 13 residues. Looked up from germline, CDR1 is MGHRA and CDR2 is YSYEKL.

The chain combines TRBV7-2 with TRBJ1-2, with 8 bases identical to TRBD1. This CDR3 comprises 14 residues. Germline lookup yields CDR1 SGHTA and CDR2 FQGNSA. The trim removed 4 bases at V and 3 bases at J, leaving 4 bases unmatched. CDR3 region: CASSSQTGDYGYTF. The CDR3 DNA is TGTGCCAGCAGCTCTCAGACAGGGGACTATGGCTACACCTTC.

This clonotype turned up a few times. CDR3 sequence (DNA): TGTGCCAGCAGCTCCCCAAACCACGAGCAGTACTTC. This encodes CASSSPNHEQYF. The chain combines TRBV9 with TRBJ2-7; unclear D gene. The CDR3 length is 12 residues. Trimming stripped 4 bases from V and 5 bases from J, with 10 bases between. The germline gives CDR1 SGDLS, CDR2 YYNGEE.

The table lists this clonotype with a few counts. The CDR3 region has the DNA TGTGCCAGCCTCCACCCAACTAATGAAAAACTGTTTTTT. Its translation is CASLHPTNEKLFF. J is TRBJ1-4 and V is TRBV3-1; D is uncertain. The V end lost 8 bases, the J end lost 0 bases, and 7 bases lay between the germline ends. The CDR3 totals 13 residues. CDR1 LGHDT and CDR2 YNNKEL come from the germline V gene (reference sequence).

The chain has TRBV29-1 and TRBJ2-1, with a tentative D call TRBD1 (5 bases). The CDR3 has 14 amino acids. V was trimmed by 1 base and J by 8 bases, leaving 15 bases between them. The germline V gene has CDR1 SQVTM and CDR2 ANQGSEA. CDR3 loop: CSVEGQPVWDEQFF. CDR3 coding DNA: TGCAGCGTTGAAGGACAGCCCGTTTGGGATGAGCAGTTCTTC.

This chain uses TRBV7-3 with TRBJ2-1, with 9 nucleotides matching TRBD2. CDR1 SGHTA and CDR2 FQGTGA come from the germline V gene. V lost 1 base, J lost 8 bases, and 9 bases stayed unmatched. This CDR3 has 16 amino acids. The CDR3 region is CASSLIPSGTSHEQFF. As DNA, the CDR3 is TGTGCCAGCAGCTTAATTCCTAGCGGGACCAGCCATGAGCAGTTCTTC.

The V gene is TRBV5-1, the J gene TRBJ2-7, with 14 nucleotides matching TRBD2. The V and J ends lost 4 bases and 0 bases, in that order; junction bases with no gene match: 6. The CDR3 runs 17 residues. The V gene's germline CDR1 is SGHRS and CDR2 YFSETQ. This CDR3 reads CASSPRTSGRISYEQYF. CDR3 bases: TGCGCCAGCAGCCCCCGGACTAGCGGGAGGATCTCCTACGAGCAGTACTTC.

The chain recombines TRBV6-1 with TRBJ2-3, with 9 bases lining up with TRBD2. This CDR3 contains 16 residues. Trimming took 1 base from V and 1 from J; bases not matched to a gene: 3. CDR1 and CDR2 (germline): MNHNS, SASEGT. This chain's CDR3 is CASSEVAGGGTDTQYF. CDR3 bases: TGTGCCAGCAGTGAAGTTGCGGGAGGGGGCACAGATACGCAGTATTTT.

This clonotype was counted a few times. The chain couples TRBV5-1 to TRBJ1-3, with 7 bases lining up with TRBD1. The CDR3 is 15 amino acids. J lost 0 bases, V lost 4 bases, and 4 bases had no gene match. CDR1 is SGHRS and CDR2 is YFSETQ in the germline V gene. As DNA, the CDR3 is TGCGCCAGCAGCCCCGGGACAGCCTCTGGAAACACCATATATTTT. Protein: CASSPGTASGNTIYF.

This clonotype appeared many times. The genes are TRBV20-1 and TRBJ2-1; TRBD2 might be the D (6 bases). Per germline, CDR1 DFQATT and CDR2 SNEGSKA (reference sequence). The V and J ends lost 5 bases and 6 bases respectively, with 11 bases between them. The CDR3 length is 12 residues. Written as DNA, the CDR3 is TGCAGTGCTGATGGGGACTTCAATGAGCAGTTCTTC. It specifies CSADGDFNEQFF.

This chain joins TRBV5-1 and TRBJ2-7; 14 bases align to TRBD2. J was trimmed by 5 bases and V by 7 bases; bases with no gene match: 17. CDR3 size: 18 residues. Germline CDR1 reads SGHRS; CDR2 reads YFSETQ. Written as DNA, the CDR3 is TGCGCCAGCGCCCCTCCCGGGACTAGCGGGAGAAAGAGGAACGAGCAGTACTTC. This codes for CASAPPGTSGRKRNEQYF.

There are a few counts of this clonotype. This chain connects TRBV7-9 to TRBJ1-2; no firm D call. The CDR3 runs 10 residues. Germline values: CDR1 SEHNR, CDR2 FQNEAQ (reference sequence). Trimming removed 1 base at V and 8 bases at J, with 2 bases between. CDR3 nucleotides: TGTGCCAGCAGCTTAGTAGGCTACACCTTC. It codes for CASSLVGYTF.